This T cell receptor (beta chain) was sequenced for a study of OX40 agonist ivuxolimab in advanced cancers. The CDR3 has 14 residues. Germline V gene sequence: CDR1 PRHDT, CDR2 FYEKMQ (reference sequence). Trimming left V 6 bases short and J 7 bases short, with 19 bases between. The method was immunoSEQ multiplex PCR; TCRdb's version includes in-frame clones alone and lacks a portion of them. The table has some 40,000 clones, approximately 90% seen once. The chain links TRBV13 to TRBJ2-7; possibly TRBD1 or TRBD2 for D (5 bases each). The clonotype originates from an adult with an advanced solid tumor such as melanoma, head and neck, liver or kidney cancer. This specimen was CD4+ or CD8+ T cells sorted from blood, taken in a trial of the OX40 agonist ivuxolimab. CDR3 sequence reads: CASSPLRGGSEQYF. The CDR3 DNA is TGTGCCAGCAGTCCTCTTAGGGGTGGGAGTGAGCAGTACTTC.